Following are 25 T cell receptor beta chains from one sample sequenced in a study of T cells in Graves' hyperthyroidism and ophthalmopathy. Amplification of TCR beta CDR3 regions was performed using RNA transcripts as template. The study used the HTBI primer set for a first-round RT-PCR of the TCR CDR3. In TCRdb, the multiplex PCR reads were re-called with MiXCR into one record per CDR3 protein. The sample carries 350,000 to 400,000 distinct CDR3 sequences, about 15% recorded once. Input material: blood. The receptors were sampled from a woman aged 25-40 years with Graves' hyperthyroidism.

Ten or more counts support this clonotype. The chain uses TRBV20-1 and TRBJ2-5; weak D call: TRBD1 (6 bases). This CDR3 is 17 amino acids long. Germline V gene data show CDR1 as DFQATT and CDR2 as SNEGSKA (reference sequence). The V gene lost 2 bases and the J gene lost 1 base, with 20 bases spanning the gap. CDR3 in amino acids: CSARSWGRQQVQETQYF. DNA of the CDR3: TGCAGTGCTAGAAGCTGGGGGCGCCAGCAGGTCCAAGAGACCCAGTACTTC.

The V call is TRBV28, the J call TRBJ2-1, with 16 nucleotides matching TRBD2. Germline values: CDR1 MDHEN, CDR2 SYDVKM. This CDR3 comprises 18 residues. V lost 5 bases to trimming and J lost 0 bases; unmatched junction nucleotides: 4. The CDR3 DNA follows: TGTGCCAGCAGTCCCGGGACTAGCGGGAGGGGCTCCTACAATGAGCAGTTCTTC. Its protein is CASSPGTSGRGSYNEQFF. Filled out from reference TRBV28 and TRBJ2-1, the complete variable domain reads DVKVTQSSRYLVKRTGEKVFLECVQDMDHENMFWYRQDPGLGLRLIYFSYDVKMKEKGDIPEGYSVSREKKERFSLILESASTNQTSMYLCASSPGTSGRGSYNEQFFGPGTRLTVL.

The chain recombines TRBV20-1 with TRBJ1-5, with D possibly TRBD1 on 5 matching bases. Germline V lookup: CDR1 DFQATT, CDR2 SNEGSKA (reference sequence). V lost 4 bases, J lost 0 bases, and 7 bases lay in between. The CDR3 is 13 residues long. Written as DNA, the CDR3 is TGCAGTGCTACTCAGGGTAGCAATCAGCCCCAGCATTTT. This encodes CSATQGSNQPQHF.

In its sample, this clonotype was seen a few times. V gene TRBV28 combines with J gene TRBJ2-2; TRBD1 might be the D (5 bases). The CDR3 covers 15 residues. Looked up from germline, CDR1 is MDHEN and CDR2 is SYDVKM. The V gene lost 1 base and the J gene lost 6 bases, with 12 bases spanning the gap. The CDR3 region has the DNA TGTGCCAGCAGTTTATCCGCCCAGGGTGCCGGGGAGCTGTTTTTT. Amino acids: CASSLSAQGAGELFF.

This clonotype has a count of ten or more. The chain combines TRBV28 with TRBJ2-5; 8 bases map to TRBD2. The CDR3 length is 14 residues. CDR1 is MDHEN, CDR2 SYDVKM, per germline. With 5 bases clipped from V and 5 bases from J, the junction kept 7 bases outside the gene matches. The CDR3 here is CASSPSGSVETQYF. The CDR3 DNA follows: TGTGCCAGCAGTCCCAGCGGGAGCGTGGAGACCCAGTACTTC.

The V and J genes are TRBV20-1 and TRBJ1-1, with D unclear. Per the germline V gene, CDR1 is DFQATT and CDR2 is SNEGSKA (reference sequence). CDR3 length: 12 residues. Trimming removed 3 bases at V and 5 bases at J, with 10 bases between. CDR3 in DNA: TGCAGTGCTAGCGGGGAAAAGACTGAAGCTTTCTTT. It codes for CSASGEKTEAFF.

The genes are TRBV3-1 and TRBJ2-7; no clear D. Trimming stripped 4 bases from V and 2 bases from J, with 21 bases between. Germline assignment: CDR1 LGHDT and CDR2 YNNKEL (reference sequence). The CDR3 length is 17 residues. As DNA, the CDR3 is TGTGCCAGCAGCCCAGAAAGGTGGCAGAAAGGGCCCTACGAGCAGTACTTC. Its translation: CASSPERWQKGPYEQYF.

This clonotype has more than one count but fewer than ten. The rearrangement joins TRBV4-1 to TRBJ1-5; TRBD1 might be the D (6 bases). Germline loops: CDR1 MGHRA, CDR2 YSYEKL. The CDR3 totals 14 residues. Trimming took off 5 bases at V and 9 bases at J, with 17 bases between the two ends. The CDR3 reads CASSVDRGRGPQHF. The CDR3 DNA reads TGCGCCAGCAGCGTGGACAGAGGGAGGGGGCCCCAGCATTTT.

The chain uses TRBV20-1 and TRBJ2-2, with a tentative D call TRBD2 (5 bases). Germline CDR1 is DFQATT and CDR2 is SNEGSKA (reference sequence). Trimming pared 2 bases from V and 1 base from J, leaving 11 bases between. This CDR3 comprises 15 residues. The CDR3 loop reads CSARSREGNTGELFF. CDR3 coding DNA: TGCAGTGCTAGATCGCGTGAGGGGAACACCGGGGAGCTGTTTTTT.

This clonotype was observed at least ten times. The chain joins TRBV7-6 to TRBJ2-2; perhaps TRBD1 as D (6 bases). Trimming removed 5 bases from V and 4 bases from J, with 14 bases in between. CDR1 and CDR2 from the germline V gene are SGHVS and FNYEAQ. CDR3 length: 15 amino acids. The DNA of the CDR3 is TGTGCCAGCAGCGCATCCTCAGGGGCCACCGGGGAGCTGTTTTTT. This codes for CASSASSGATGELFF.

Regarding this clonotype: A much bigger clone sits one base away, suggesting this may be a read error. The V call is TRBV6-1, the J call TRBJ2-3, with unresolved D. Deletions cut 6 bases from V and 2 bases from J, with 6 bases between. The CDR3 runs to 12 residues. Germline CDR1 MNHNS, CDR2 SASEGT. The CDR3 sequence is CASRRNTDTQYF. The CDR3 DNA follows: TGTGCCAGCAGGAGGAACACAGATACGCAGTATTTT.

This clonotype has a handful of counts. The genes are TRBV10-3 and TRBJ2-7, with D uncertain. Trimming shortened V by 6 bases and J by 2 bases, and 8 bases separated the two germline ends. The CDR3 has 12 residues. Looked up from germline, CDR1 is ENHRY and CDR2 is SYGVKD. CDR3 bases: TGTGCCATCAGGGACGGAACCTACGAGCAGTACTTC. It translates to CAIRDGTYEQYF.

The gene calls are TRBV24-1 and TRBJ2-3; 7 positions agree with TRBD1. The V gene's germline CDR1 is KGHDR and CDR2 SFDVKD. This CDR3 is built from 17 residues. V lost 3 bases and J lost 1; bases outside the gene matches: 9. The CDR3 sequence is CATSDRQGSWGTDTQYF. The CDR3 bases are TGTGCCACCAGTGATAGACAGGGTTCTTGGGGCACAGATACGCAGTATTTT.

This clonotype was observed a handful of times. The chain uses TRBV5-1 and TRBJ2-3; no clear D. This CDR3 has 12 residues. Trimming removed 2 bases from V and 2 bases from J, with 3 bases in between. In germline, CDR1 is SGHRS, CDR2 YFSETQ. As DNA, the CDR3 is TGCGCCAGCAGCTTTACCACAGATACGCAGTATTTT. It codes for CASSFTTDTQYF.

This clonotype turned up a few times. J is TRBJ2-2 and V is TRBV3-1; 13 positions match TRBD2. V was pared by 5 bases and J by 1 base, with 4 bases of the junction left unmatched. The CDR3 is 17 amino acids. Germline-derived CDR1 and CDR2 are LGHDT and YNNKEL (reference sequence). CDR3 nucleotide sequence: TGTGCCAGCAGCAGGACTAGCGGGGGTCAGAACACCGGGGAGCTGTTTTTT. Translation: CASSRTSGGQNTGELFF. Supplemented by reference TRBV3-1 and TRBJ2-2, the full variable domain reads DTAVSQTPKYLVTQMGNDKSIKCEQNLGHDTMYWYKQDSKKFLKIMFSYNNKELIINETVPNRFSPKSPDKAHLNLHINSLELGDSAVYFCASSRTSGGQNTGELFFGEGSRLTVL.

V is TRBV5-1 and J is TRBJ2-7; TRBD1 aligns across 7 bases. Germline V lookup: CDR1 SGHRS, CDR2 YFSETQ. The CDR3 loop spans 15 amino acids. Unmatched junction bases numbered 10, after V lost 2 bases and J lost 5 bases. This CDR3 is CASSFRGGRFDEQYF. CDR3 nucleotide sequence: TGCGCCAGCAGCTTTAGAGGGGGCAGATTCGACGAGCAGTACTTC.

CDR3 sequence (DNA): TGTACCAGCACCACGGGCCTAGCGGGAGAGGGGCAGTTCTTC. Encoded protein: CTSTTGLAGEGQFF. This chain links TRBV7-2 with TRBJ2-1; 10 bases match TRBD2. CDR1 SGHTA and CDR2 FQGNSA come from the germline V gene. The CDR3 has 14 amino acids. The V and J ends lost 7 bases and 12 bases, in that order; junction bases with no gene match: 12.

The table lists this clonotype with a few counts. The J gene is TRBJ2-2, the V gene TRBV29-1, with 7 bases aligning to TRBD2. The V and J ends lost 3 bases and 7 bases, in that order; junction bases with no gene match: 5. Germline V lookup: CDR1 SQVTM, CDR2 ANQGSEA. This CDR3 region has 13 residues. CDR3 nucleotides: TGCAGCGTTGACGCTAGCGGCGGCGGGGAGCTGTTTTTT. It specifies CSVDASGGGELFF.

This clonotype was detected many times. The chain joins TRBV12-3 or TRBV12-4 to TRBJ2-1; D unclear. V shed 10 bases and J shed 6 bases, with 10 bases lying between them. There are 11 residues in the CDR3. In nucleotides, the CDR3 is TGTGCCACCGCGTTCGTCAATGAGCAGTTCTTC. Translated, it gives CATAFVNEQFF.

The V call is TRBV19, the J call TRBJ2-7; possible D gene TRBD2, 6 bases. Germline CDR1 and CDR2: LNHDA and SQIVND (reference sequence). V shed 3 bases and J shed 3 bases, with 9 bases lying between them. The CDR3 is made up of 13 amino acids. CDR3 sequence reads: CASSMGLIYEQYF. The DNA for the CDR3 is TGTGCCAGTAGTATGGGACTTATCTACGAGCAGTACTTC. The full variable domain, with the rest looked up from reference TRBV19 and TRBJ2-7, is DGGITQSPKYLFRKEGQNVTLSCEQNLNHDAMYWYRQDPGQGLRLIYYSQIVNDFQKGDIAEGYSVSREKKESFPLTVTSAQKNPTAFYLCASSMGLIYEQYFGPGTRLTVT.

The chain couples TRBV6-1 to TRBJ2-2; no firm D call. The CDR3 runs to 14 residues. The germline V gene has CDR1 MNHNS and CDR2 SASEGT. Trimming left V 5 bases short and J 0 bases short, with 7 bases between. The CDR3 loop reads CASSLSTNTGELFF. Written as DNA, the CDR3 is TGTGCCAGCAGTCTTTCCACGAACACCGGGGAGCTGTTTTTT.

This clonotype has a handful of counts. This chain connects TRBV15 to TRBJ1-6; D ambiguous. Trimming took 0 bases from V and 3 from J, leaving 12 bases between them. Germline CDR1 LNHNV, CDR2 YYDKDF (reference sequence). The CDR3 loop spans 17 amino acids. CDR3 sequence: CATSRDLGNYYNSPLHF. The CDR3 bases are TGTGCCACCAGCAGAGATCTCGGAAATTACTATAATTCACCCCTCCACTTT. The full variable domain, completed using reference TRBV15 and TRBJ1-6, is DAMVIQNPRYQVTQFGKPVTLSCSQTLNHNVMYWYQQKSSQAPKLLFHYYDKDFNNEADTPDNFQSRRPNTSFCFLDIRSPGLGDTAMYLCATSRDLGNYYNSPLHFGNGTRLTVT.

This clonotype showed up many times. The chain recombines TRBV7-2 with TRBJ2-7, with 9 bases matching TRBD2. V lost 1 base to trimming and J lost 2 bases; unmatched junction nucleotides: 6. CDR1 SGHTA and CDR2 FQGNSA come from the germline V gene. This CDR3 region has 16 residues. CDR3 in amino acids: CASSLGPSGITYEQYF. The CDR3 nucleotides are TGTGCCAGCAGCTTAGGGCCTAGCGGGATCACCTACGAGCAGTACTTC.

As concerns this clonotype: A junction boundary mismatches the germline segment, possibly from a read error. This chain connects TRBV29-1 to TRBJ2-4, with TRBD2 matching over 8 bases. Germline V gives CDR1 SQVTM, CDR2 ANQGSEA. The CDR3 is 19 amino acids. The CDR3 DNA is TGCAGCGCCGTGATGTTGTTGCGGGAGGCATCCATAGCCAAAAACGTTCAGTACTTC. Its protein is CSAVMLLREASIAKNVQYF.

This clonotype was seen repeatedly, ten times or more. This chain links TRBV3-1 with TRBJ1-1; D is uncertain. The V gene's germline CDR1 is LGHDT and CDR2 YNNKEL (reference sequence). Trimming stripped 1 base from V and 3 bases from J, with 9 bases between. CDR3 length: 14 residues. CDR3 protein: CASSQVWTDTEAFF. The CDR3, as DNA: TGTGCCAGCAGCCAAGTTTGGACGGACACTGAAGCTTTCTTT.